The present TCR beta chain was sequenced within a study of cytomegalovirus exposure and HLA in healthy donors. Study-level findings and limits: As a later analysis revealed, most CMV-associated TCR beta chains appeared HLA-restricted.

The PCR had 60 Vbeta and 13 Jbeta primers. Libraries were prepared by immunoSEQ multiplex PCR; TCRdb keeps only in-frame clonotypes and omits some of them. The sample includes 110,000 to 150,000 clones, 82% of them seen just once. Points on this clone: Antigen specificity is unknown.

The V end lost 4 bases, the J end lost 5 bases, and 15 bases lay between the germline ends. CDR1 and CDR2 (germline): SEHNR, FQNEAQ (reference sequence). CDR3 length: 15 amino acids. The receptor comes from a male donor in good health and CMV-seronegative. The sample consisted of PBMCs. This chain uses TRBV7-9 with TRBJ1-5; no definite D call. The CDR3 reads CASSSDRSRYQPQHF. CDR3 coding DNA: TGTGCCAGCAGCTCCGACCGGAGTAGGTATCAGCCCCAGCATTTT.